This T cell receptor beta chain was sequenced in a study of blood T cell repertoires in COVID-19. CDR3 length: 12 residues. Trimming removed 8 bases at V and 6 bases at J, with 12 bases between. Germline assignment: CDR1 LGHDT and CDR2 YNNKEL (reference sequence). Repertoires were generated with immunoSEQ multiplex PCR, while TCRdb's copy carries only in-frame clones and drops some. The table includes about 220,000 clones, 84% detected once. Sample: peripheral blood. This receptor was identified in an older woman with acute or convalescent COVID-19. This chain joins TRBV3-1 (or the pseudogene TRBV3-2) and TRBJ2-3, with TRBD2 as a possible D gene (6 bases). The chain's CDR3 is CASGGAGDTQYF. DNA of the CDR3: TGTGCCAGCGGCGGGGCAGGGGATACGCAGTATTTT.